The 13 T cell receptor beta chains reported below all come from one sample, sequenced in a study of early T cells in non-severe SARS-CoV-2 infection. MiXCR, applied by TCRdb to the 5' RACE reads, yields one record per CDR3 protein. The data hold around 47,000 distinct CDR3 sequences, with 11% observed a single time. Input material: whole blood. All receptors derive from an adult who was a healthcare worker with PCR-confirmed SARS-CoV-2 infection or an uninfected control (not recorded which).

This chain uses TRBV7-2 with TRBJ2-4; TRBD2 is a possible D gene (5 bases). Germline V lookup: CDR1 SGHTA, CDR2 FQGNSA. CDR3 length: 14 residues. V lost 1 base to trimming and J lost 6 bases, with 10 bases between them. CDR3 coding DNA: TGTGCCAGCAGCTTAGGAGGGATAACAAACATTCAGTACTTC. Its translation: CASSLGGITNIQYF.

This chain links TRBV6-2 or TRBV6-3 with TRBJ2-7; 8 nucleotides align to TRBD1. The length of the CDR3 is 20 residues. The J segment lost 3 bases and the V segment lost 3 bases, leaving 22 bases of the junction unmatched. From germline, CDR1 is MNHEY and CDR2 SVGEGT. CDR3 DNA sequence: TGTGCCAGCAGTTATTCCGACCGTCGTTCGCCCGGGACAGGCCTCTACGAGCAGTACTTC. Translation gives CASSYSDRRSPGTGLYEQYF.

The genes are TRBV28 and TRBJ2-2; D is unresolved. The germline CDR1 and CDR2 sequences are MDHEN and SYDVKM. Trimming took 0 bases from V and 1 from J, leaving 9 bases between them. The CDR3 loop spans 16 amino acids. Here the CDR3 reads CASSLWAGENTGELFF. The CDR3 DNA reads TGTGCCAGCAGTTTATGGGCTGGGGAGAACACCGGGGAGCTGTTTTTT.

This clonotype occurred many times. CDR3 bases: TGCAGCGTTGCGCGACAACCCACCGGGGAGCTGTTTTTT. Translation gives CSVARQPTGELFF. The chain has TRBV29-1 and TRBJ2-2; the D is unclear. CDR1 SQVTM and CDR2 ANQGSEA come from the germline V gene. V dropped 4 bases and J dropped 4 bases, with 10 bases sitting between them. The CDR3 is made up of 13 amino acids.

As to this clonotype: It may be a read error: a sequence one base away is much more abundant. CDR3 bases: TGTGTCTGGAGTCCAAGGCCCTTTGGAGATACGCAGTATTTT. Protein sequence: CVWSPRPFGDTQYF. This chain uses TRBV30 with TRBJ2-3; D call uncertain. This CDR3 has 14 residues. Germline lookup yields CDR1 GTSNPN and CDR2 SVGIG (reference sequence).

This clonotype was recorded many times. The chain combines TRBV9 with TRBJ2-1; D remains unclear. Trimming removed 0 bases from V and 1 base from J, with 11 bases in between. CDR3 length equals 16 residues. Per germline, CDR1 SGDLS and CDR2 YYNGEE. The CDR3 spells CASSVGADPSYNEQFF. CDR3 nucleotide sequence: TGTGCCAGCAGCGTAGGTGCGGATCCATCCTACAATGAGCAGTTCTTC.

This clonotype showed up just a few times. The chain joins TRBV29-1 to TRBJ2-5; TRBD2 is a possible D gene (5 bases). Germline CDR1 reads SQVTM; CDR2 reads ANQGSEA. The CDR3 extends over 14 amino acids. The V end lost 1 base, the J end lost 0 bases, and 9 bases lay between the germline ends. The CDR3 DNA reads as TGCAGCGTTGAAGGGCGGAGGTACCAAGAGACCCAGTACTTC. It yields the protein CSVEGRRYQETQYF.

This clonotype was observed many times. The rearrangement uses TRBV10-2 and TRBJ1-1, with TRBD1 as a possible D gene (5 bases). Trimming removed 6 bases from V and 6 bases from J, with 14 bases in between. The CDR3 runs 13 residues. Germline V gives CDR1 WSHSY, CDR2 SAAADI. The DNA for the CDR3 is TGCGCCAGCAGGAACCAGGGCGGATCTGAAGCTTTCTTT. Residues: CASRNQGGSEAFF.

This clonotype was detected many times. The V and J genes are TRBV5-6 and TRBJ1-2; 7 positions match TRBD1. V shed 0 bases, J shed 2 bases, and the junction held 1 base outside the gene matches. Germline V gene sequence: CDR1 SGHDT, CDR2 YYEEEE. The CDR3 totals 14 residues. The CDR3 spells CASSLAGQNYGYTF. The CDR3 DNA sequence: TGTGCCAGCAGCTTGGCGGGACAGAACTATGGCTACACCTTC.

This clonotype has at least ten counts. The J gene is TRBJ2-1, the V gene TRBV7-9, with D possibly TRBD1 on 6 matching bases. CDR1 is SEHNR, CDR2 FQNEAQ, per germline (reference sequence). V shed 1 base and J shed 10 bases, with 11 bases lying between them. The CDR3 extends over 13 amino acids. The CDR3 loop reads CASSLGPGQEQFF. DNA of the CDR3: TGTGCCAGCAGCTTAGGGCCGGGACAAGAGCAGTTCTTC.

This clonotype was recorded a few times. The chain carries TRBV27 and TRBJ2-3; TRBD2 agrees at 10 bases. The V gene end was trimmed by 4 bases and the J gene end by 5 bases; junction bases not matched to a gene: 12. CDR1 is MNHEY, CDR2 SMNVEV, per germline (reference sequence). The CDR3 has 17 amino acids. Here the CDR3 DNA reads TGTGCCAGCAGTTCCCTTGCGGTAGCGGGAGGTGTAGATACGCAGTATTTT. Its protein product is CASSSLAVAGGVDTQYF.

This clonotype was observed a handful of times. The V call is TRBV15, the J call TRBJ2-2; maybe TRBD2 (6 bases). This CDR3 is built from 16 residues. V was pared by 1 base and J by 6 bases, with 15 bases between. Germline values: CDR1 LNHNV, CDR2 YYDKDF (reference sequence). CDR3 sequence: CATSRGTGTSSGELFF. CDR3 DNA: TGTGCCACCAGCAGAGGGACCGGGACTTCCTCCGGGGAGCTGTTTTTT.

The chain joins TRBV28 to TRBJ2-1; D is uncertain. Trimming cost V 6 bases and J 8 bases, with 11 bases left between them. Germline V gene sequence: CDR1 MDHEN, CDR2 SYDVKM. The CDR3 is 12 residues long. The CDR3 loop reads CASSSSAYEQFF. The CDR3 coding sequence is TGTGCCAGCAGCAGTTCTGCTTATGAGCAGTTCTTC.